The TCR beta chain under discussion was sequenced for a study of blood T cell repertoires in COVID-19. For the study at large: Donors in the United States, Italy and Spain gave samples during acute or convalescent COVID-19.

Original analysis: Estimates of nucleated cell counts were drawn from the amplification of reference gene primers. Produced via immunoSEQ multiplex PCR; TCRdb's table is partial and in-frame only. The V and J calls and clone size are taken from that table; D and trimming were inferred from the DNA. The profile covers approximately 25,000 clones, with approximately 79% appearing a single time and 50% to 75% taken by the ten largest. This CDR3 contains 15 residues. CDR1 and CDR2 (germline): LNHDA, SQIVND (reference sequence). V shed 6 bases and J 2 bases; nucleotides not matched to a gene: 10. The sequence was collected from a woman of 80 years or more with acute or convalescent COVID-19. V gene TRBV19 combines with J gene TRBJ2-7; TRBD2 matches at 7 bases. Sequencing was performed on peripheral blood. The CDR3 DNA sequence: TGTGCCAGTAGCCCGAGAACGGGGGGAACCTACGAGCAGTACTTC. Translated: CASSPRTGGTYEQYF.